The clone carrying this TCR beta chain was recorded once. This entry belongs to a study of blood T cell repertoires in COVID-19. Background on the study: PBMCs, B-cell-depleted T cells, or T cells provided the cDNA or gDNA that made up the material.

The data were produced by immunoSEQ multiplex PCR, yet TCRdb's version contains in-frame clones alone and is incomplete. The table has fewer than 250,000 clones, 85% to 90% seen once. V trimming: 5 bases; J trimming: 5 bases; junction bases outside the gene matches: 6. CDR3 length: 14 amino acids. The V gene's germline CDR1 is MNHEY and CDR2 SMNVEV (reference sequence). This clonotype originated in a woman aged 40 to 49 in a cohort exposed to, infected with or recovered from COVID-19 (not recorded which). Input material: PBMCs or T cells enriched from blood (not recorded which). The V call is TRBV27, the J call TRBJ1-5; 7 bases map to TRBD1. CDR3 in amino acids: CASSINRGDQPQHF. The CDR3, as DNA: TGTGCCAGCAGTATAAACAGGGGAGATCAGCCCCAGCATTTT.